This T cell receptor (beta chain) was obtained from a study of blood T cell repertoires in COVID-19. Study in general: Samples representing acute and convalescent COVID-19 were sourced from the United States, Italy and Spain. Sources were T cells, B-cell-depleted T cells, or PBMCs; the material itself was cDNA or gDNA.

This clone was detected a few times. The table came from immunoSEQ multiplex PCR; TCRdb's copy has only in-frame clones and leaves some out. The data show over 100,000 clones, roughly 80% seen once. The V gene lost 5 bases and the J gene lost 0 bases, with 11 bases spanning the gap. The CDR3 extends over 14 amino acids. From germline, CDR1 is MNHNY and CDR2 SVGAGI (reference sequence). This TCR derives from a human donor in a cohort sampled during active or convalescent COVID-19. V and J are TRBV6-6 and TRBJ2-7, with D perhaps matching TRBD2 (6 bases). Sequenced material: peripheral blood. The CDR3 DNA sequence: TGTGCCAGCAGTAGGGACTTGAGCTCCTACGAGCAGTACTTC. Protein product: CASSRDLSSYEQYF.